Described below is a single T cell receptor (beta chain) sequence and its context. The target antigen is unknown. Germline-derived CDR1 and CDR2 are SNHLY and FYNNEI. The CDR3 is made up of 15 amino acids. After removal of 8 bases from V and 4 bases from J, the junction contained 4 bases not matched to a gene. The data were obtained in a study of CD8 T cells in Susac syndrome. General study findings and limits: The study's TCR sequencing and HLA analysis covered a relatively small number of individuals, and the study acknowledged this.

RNA, at about 0.45 to 1 ug, was reverse transcribed with random hexamers. TCRdb reprocessed the immunoSEQ multiplex PCR reads with MiXCR, giving one entry per CDR3 protein. The profile shows around 140,000 distinct CDR3 sequences, roughly 94% of them singletons. The authors sequenced TCR beta from blood CD8+ and CD4+ T cells. The rearrangement links TRBV2 to TRBJ2-5, with 16 positions matching TRBD2. The source is a human donor in good health. Sequencing was done on a sample of CD4+ T cells from PBMCs. CDR3 in DNA: TGTGCCAGCCTGGGACTAGCGGGAGGGGGAGAGACCCAGTACTTC. This sequence encodes CASLGLAGGGETQYF.